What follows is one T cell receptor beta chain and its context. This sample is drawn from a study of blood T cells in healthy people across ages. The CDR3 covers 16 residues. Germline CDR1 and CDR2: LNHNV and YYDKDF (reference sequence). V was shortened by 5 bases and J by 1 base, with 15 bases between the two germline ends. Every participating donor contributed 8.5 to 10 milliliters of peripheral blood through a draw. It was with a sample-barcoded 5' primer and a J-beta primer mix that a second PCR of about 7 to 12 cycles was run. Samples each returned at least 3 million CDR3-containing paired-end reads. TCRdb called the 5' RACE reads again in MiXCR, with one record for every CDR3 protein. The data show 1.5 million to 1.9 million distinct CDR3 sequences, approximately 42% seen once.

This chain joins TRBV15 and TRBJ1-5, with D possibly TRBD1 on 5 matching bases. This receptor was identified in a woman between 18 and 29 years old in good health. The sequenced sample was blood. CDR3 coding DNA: TGTGCCACCAGCTTGGGGCAGGGCGACAGCAATCAGCCCCAGCATTTT. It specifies CATSLGQGDSNQPQHF.